This passage covers 6 T cell receptor beta chains from one sample sequenced in a study of OX40 agonist ivuxolimab in advanced cancers. The repertoire was sequenced with immunoSEQ multiplex PCR; TCRdb's copy has only in-frame clones and lacks some. The repertoire holds under 25,000 clones, roughly 82% seen once, with approximately 3% in the top ten. The sample in question was CD4+ or CD8+ T cells sorted from blood, obtained in a trial of the OX40 agonist ivuxolimab. The receptors originated from an adult with an advanced solid tumor such as melanoma, head and neck, liver or kidney cancer.

This CDR3 reads CASSFGNYNEQFF. CDR3 DNA: TGTGCCAGCAGCTTCGGCAACTACAATGAGCAGTTCTTC. V usage is TRBV7-2 and J usage is TRBJ2-1; D is unresolved. This CDR3 comprises 13 residues. Germline CDR1 reads SGHTA; CDR2 reads FQGNSA. V shed 3 bases and J shed 3 bases, with 6 bases lying between them.

The chain has TRBV10-1 and TRBJ1-5; D not certain. Germline CDR1 is WNHNN and CDR2 is SYGVQD (reference sequence). CDR3 size: 14 residues. V lost 7 bases and J lost 1, with 11 bases in between. CDR3 in DNA: TGCGCCAGCAAAAAGGTAAGCAGCAATCAGCCCCAGCATTTT. Translating it yields CASKKVSSNQPQHF.

This chain connects TRBV5-1 to TRBJ1-1, with 7 nucleotides matching TRBD1. Trimming cost V 8 bases and J 3 bases; bases outside gene matches: 7. This CDR3 has 13 residues. Germline V gene sequence: CDR1 SGHRS, CDR2 YFSETQ. In DNA form, the CDR3 reads TGCGCCAGTAGAGACAGGGTTGACACTGAAGCTTTCTTT. Residues: CASRDRVDTEAFF.

The chain couples TRBV19 to TRBJ1-5; D is perhaps TRBD1 (5 bases). V gave up 10 bases and J gave up 7 bases, with 17 bases separating them. Germline CDR1 and CDR2: LNHDA and SQIVND (reference sequence). The CDR3 spans 13 residues. The CDR3 DNA sequence: TGTGCCACAAATCGGCAGGGCGGCCAGCCCCAGCATTTT. Its translation: CATNRQGGQPQHF. Looking up the rest from reference TRBV19 and TRBJ1-5 gives the full variable domain: DGGITQSPKYLFRKEGQNVTLSCEQNLNHDAMYWYRQDPGQGLRLIYYSQIVNDFQKGDIAEGYSVSREKKESFPLTVTSAQKNPTAFYLCATNRQGGQPQHFGDGTRLSIL.

The rearrangement links TRBV2 to TRBJ1-2; D gene ambiguous. CDR1 and CDR2 from the germline V gene are SNHLY and FYNNEI. There are 12 residues in the CDR3. V shed 7 bases and J shed 8 bases, with 14 bases lying between them. CDR3 bases: TGTGCCAGCACTTACGCCCAGCAAGGCTACACCTTC. Translating gives CASTYAQQGYTF.

The V call is TRBV30, the J call TRBJ2-1; unclear D gene. CDR1 is GTSNPN, CDR2 SVGIG, per germline (reference sequence). The CDR3 loop spans 13 amino acids. Trimming took 1 base from V and 4 from J, leaving 8 bases between them. The CDR3 here is CAWSADVYNEQFF. CDR3 DNA sequence: TGTGCCTGGAGTGCGGACGTATACAATGAGCAGTTCTTC.